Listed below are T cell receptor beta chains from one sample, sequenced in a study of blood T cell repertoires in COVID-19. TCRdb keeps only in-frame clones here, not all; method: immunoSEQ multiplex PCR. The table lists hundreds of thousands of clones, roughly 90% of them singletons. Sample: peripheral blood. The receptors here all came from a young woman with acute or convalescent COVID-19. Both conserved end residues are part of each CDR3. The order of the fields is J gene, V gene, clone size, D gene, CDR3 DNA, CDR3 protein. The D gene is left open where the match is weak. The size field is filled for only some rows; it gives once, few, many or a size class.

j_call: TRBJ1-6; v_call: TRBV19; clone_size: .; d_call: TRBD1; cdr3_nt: TGTGCCAGTAGTAGAGACAGGGGACATAATTCACCCCTCCACTTT; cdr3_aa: CASSRDRGHNSPLHF
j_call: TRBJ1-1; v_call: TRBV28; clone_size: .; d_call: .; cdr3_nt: TGTGCCAGCAGTTTCGTGACAGGTGAAGCTTTCTTT; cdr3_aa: CASSFVTGEAFF
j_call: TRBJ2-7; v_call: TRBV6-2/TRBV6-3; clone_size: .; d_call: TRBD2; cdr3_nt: TGTGCCAGCAGTTACTCGAAGACTAGCGGGGATTACGAGCAGTACTTC; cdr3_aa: CASSYSKTSGDYEQYF
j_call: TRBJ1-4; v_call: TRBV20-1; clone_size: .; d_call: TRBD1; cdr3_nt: TGCAGTGCTAGTTTGGACAGGCTAAATGAAAAACTGTTTTTT; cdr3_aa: CSASLDRLNEKLFF
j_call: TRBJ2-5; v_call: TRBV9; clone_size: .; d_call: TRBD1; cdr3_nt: TGTGCCAGCAGCGCAGCAGGGGGACAAGAGACCCAGTACTTC; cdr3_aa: CASSAAGGQETQYF
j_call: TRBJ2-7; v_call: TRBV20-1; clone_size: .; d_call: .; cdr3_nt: TGCAGTGCGAGTAGCGTCCCCTACGAGCAGTACTTC; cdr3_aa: CSASSVPYEQYF
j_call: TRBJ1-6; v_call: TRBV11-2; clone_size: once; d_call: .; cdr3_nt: TGTGCCAGCAGCAACAGGTCACCCCTCCACTTT; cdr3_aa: CASSNRSPLHF
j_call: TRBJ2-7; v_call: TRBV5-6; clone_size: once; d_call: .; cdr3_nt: TGTGCCAGCAGCCTACAGGGTGTTCTCGTCGACGAGCAGTACTTC; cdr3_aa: CASSLQGVLVDEQYF
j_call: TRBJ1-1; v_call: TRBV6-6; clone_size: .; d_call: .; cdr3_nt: TGTGCCAGCAGCCACTCCACAGCTGAAGCTTTCTTT; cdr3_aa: CASSHSTAEAFF
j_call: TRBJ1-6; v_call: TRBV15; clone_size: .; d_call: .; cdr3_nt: TGTGCCACCAGCAGAGATATAGGGGAGGGACGGGAATCACCCCTCCACTTT; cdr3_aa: CATSRDIGEGRESPLHF
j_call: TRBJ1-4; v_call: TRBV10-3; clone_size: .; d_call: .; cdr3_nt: TGTGCCATCAGTGAGTCGACTCAGCGTCCGCCTAATGAAAAACTGTTTTTT; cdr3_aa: CAISESTQRPPNEKLFF
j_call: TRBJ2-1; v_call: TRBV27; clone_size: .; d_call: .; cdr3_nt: TGTGCCAGCAGTCTCAGGGCGAGTTTTGGAAATGAGCAGTTCTTC; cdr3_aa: CASSLRASFGNEQFF
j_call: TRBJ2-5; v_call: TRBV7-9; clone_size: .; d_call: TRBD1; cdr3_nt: TGTGCCAGCAGCCGCCCTAAGCCGGGACAGGGACGGAAGACCCAGTACTTC; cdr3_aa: CASSRPKPGQGRKTQYF
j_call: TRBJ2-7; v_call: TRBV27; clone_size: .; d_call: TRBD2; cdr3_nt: TGTGCCAGCAGTTTGAGCGGGGGCACCTCCTACGAGCAGTACTTC; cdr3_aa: CASSLSGGTSYEQYF
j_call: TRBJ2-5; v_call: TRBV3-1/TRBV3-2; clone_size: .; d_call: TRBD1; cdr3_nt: TGTGCCAGCAGCCAAGAGTCCGGCTTATACGGGACAGAAGAGACCCAGTACTTC; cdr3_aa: CASSQESGLYGTEETQYF
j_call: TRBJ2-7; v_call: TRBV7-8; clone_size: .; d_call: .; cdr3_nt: TGTGCCAGCAGCTTAGAGCAACGATTAAAACCCCTCTCCTACGAGCAGTACTTC; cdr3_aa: CASSLEQRLKPLSYEQYF
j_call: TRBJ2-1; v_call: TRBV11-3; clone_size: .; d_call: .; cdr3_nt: TGTGCCAGCAGCTTGCGGGACAGCTCCTACAATGAGCAGTTCTTC; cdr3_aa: CASSLRDSSYNEQFF
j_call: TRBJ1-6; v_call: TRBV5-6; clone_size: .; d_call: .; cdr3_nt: TGTGCCAGCAGCGCAGGACAAAGACTCCACTTT; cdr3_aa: CASSAGQRLHF